Listed below are T cell receptor beta chains from one sample, sequenced in a study of T cells of healthy individuals. MiXCR was run by TCRdb on the 5' RACE reads, yielding one entry per CDR3 protein. The sample has approximately 100,000 distinct CDR3 sequences; roughly 15% are singletons. The receptors were gathered from a human donor in good health. Each CDR3 is given with its conserved first and last residue. The D gene is left open where the match is weak. Rows may omit the clone size; those that give it use once, few, many or a size class.

D	V	size	J	DNA	CDR3
TRBD1	TRBV29-1	NA	TRBJ2-2	TGCAGCGTGAAACAGGGGGCGAACACCGGGGAGCTGTTTTTT	CSVKQGANTGELFF
TRBD2	TRBV28	NA	TRBJ2-7	TGTGCCAGCAGATCCACTACTAGCGGGGCCTACGAGCAGTACTTC	CASRSTTSGAYEQYF
TRBD1	TRBV6-2/TRBV6-3	NA	TRBJ2-7	TGTGCCAGCAGCCGACAGGGGGCAGTGGGTGAGCAGTACTTC	CASSRQGAVGEQYF
NA	TRBV6-1	NA	TRBJ1-2	TGTGCCGGGGGAGAGGGAGGGCACTATGGCTACACCTTC	CAGGEGGHYGYTF
NA	TRBV7-2	few	TRBJ2-7	TGTGCCAGCAGCTTAAGCAGCTCCTACGAGCAGTACTTC	CASSLSSSYEQYF
NA	TRBV21-1	NA	TRBJ2-5	TGTGCCAGCAGCAAACGAGCCTCGGCAGAGACCCAGTACTTC	CASSKRASAETQYF
TRBD1	TRBV20-1	many	TRBJ2-5	TGCAGTGCGGAGACAGGGGGCGGCCAAGAGACCCAGTACTTC	CSAETGGGQETQYF
NA	TRBV5-1	few	TRBJ2-2	TGCGCCAGCAGCTTGGTTGCCTACAGATTCAACACCGGGGAGCTGTTTTTT	CASSLVAYRFNTGELFF
NA	TRBV12-3/TRBV12-4	many	TRBJ1-5	TGTGCCAGCAGGAAGTGGAATCAGCCCCAGCATTTT	CASRKWNQPQHF
NA	TRBV6-6	NA	TRBJ2-5	TGTGCCAGCAGTTACCACCCCGGGGCCGAGACCCAGTACTTC	CASSYHPGAETQYF
NA	TRBV5-6	NA	TRBJ2-1	TGTGCCAGCAGCCCCATTCGTGGGGGGACATGGACCAATGAGCAGTTCTTC	CASSPIRGGTWTNEQFF
NA	TRBV4-3	few	TRBJ2-1	TGCGCCAGCAGCCACAGGGTAGGTGAGCAGTTCTTC	CASSHRVGEQFF
NA	TRBV6-5	many	TRBJ1-1	TGTGCCAGCACTGTTACGTTTACCCTAGGGCACACTGAAGCTTTCTTT	CASTVTFTLGHTEAFF
NA	TRBV29-1	NA	TRBJ2-2	TGCAGCGTTGACGTGGACACCGGGGAGCTGTTTTTT	CSVDVDTGELFF
TRBD2	TRBV7-3	few	TRBJ2-1	TGTGCCAGCAGCTACTATAGCGGGAGGGCTGCGGTTGAGCAGTTCTTC	CASSYYSGRAAVEQFF
TRBD1	TRBV6-1	many	TRBJ1-1	TGTGCCAGCAGGAAGGACAGGGATTGGGACACTGAAGCTTTCTTT	CASRKDRDWDTEAFF
TRBD1	TRBV7-9	NA	TRBJ1-2	TGTGCCAGCAGACAGGGGGAGGGCTACACCTTC	CASRQGEGYTF
NA	TRBV4-1	many	TRBJ1-3	TGCGCCAGCAGCCAAGTATCTTCGGTCCAGTTCTCTGGAAACACCATATATTTT	CASSQVSSVQFSGNTIYF
TRBD2	TRBV6-6	NA	TRBJ2-5	TGTGCCAGCAACGGTCGGCGGGGGCAAGAGACCCAGTACTTC	CASNGRRGQETQYF
NA	TRBV7-9	NA	TRBJ1-2	TGTGCCAGCAGCTCTGCCCAGCGGGGGCCTAATACCTTC	CASSSAQRGPNTF
NA	TRBV9	few	TRBJ1-1	TGTGCCAGCAGCAGGCTACAGGGATTTGGCACTGAAGCTTTCTTT	CASSRLQGFGTEAFF
TRBD1	TRBV6-2/TRBV6-3	many	TRBJ1-5	TGTGCCAGCAAGGACAGGACCTTTCAGCCCCAGCATTTT	CASKDRTFQPQHF
NA	TRBV6-6	many	TRBJ2-3	TGTGCCAGCAGTAGCGGACGCACAGATACGCAGTATTTT	CASSSGRTDTQYF
NA	TRBV19	few	TRBJ2-2	TGTGCCAGTAGTATCACAGGGCCCACCGGGGAGCTGTTTTTT	CASSITGPTGELFF
NA	TRBV6-5	NA	TRBJ1-2	TGTGCCAGCAGTCCTTACCGAGACTATGGCTACACCTTC	CASSPYRDYGYTF
NA	TRBV29-1	many	TRBJ1-2	TGCAGCGTTTCTCAGGACTATGGCTACACCTTC	CSVSQDYGYTF
NA	TRBV6-2/TRBV6-3	NA	TRBJ2-5	TGTGCCAGCATTAGAGGGGGGTACCAAGAGACCCAGTACTTC	CASIRGGYQETQYF
TRBD1	TRBV6-6	many	TRBJ2-1	TGTGCCAGCAGTACCCCGGGACAGGGAGCCTACAATGAGCAGTTCTTC	CASSTPGQGAYNEQFF
NA	TRBV7-9	many	TRBJ2-3	TGTGCCAGCAGCTTAGCGGAGACGGTTTCCACAGATACGCAGTATTTT	CASSLAETVSTDTQYF
NA	TRBV20-1	few	TRBJ1-5	TGCAGTGCTAGGACCCTTACCAGCAATCAGCCCCAGCATTTT	CSARTLTSNQPQHF
NA	TRBV5-6	many	TRBJ2-4	TGTGCCAGCAGCTTTACAGCCAAAAACATTCAGTACTTC	CASSFTAKNIQYF
NA	TRBV20-1	NA	TRBJ1-6	TGCAGTGCTGAACCCGGGCAGGGATCACCCCTCCACTTT	CSAEPGQGSPLHF
NA	TRBV6-2/TRBV6-3	NA	TRBJ1-2	TGTGCCAGCAGAAGATCGGACAACTATGGCTACACCTTC	CASRRSDNYGYTF
NA	TRBV5-1	NA	TRBJ2-3	TGCGCCAGCAGCTTGTGGGCAGGTCCCCCAGATACGCAGTATTTT	CASSLWAGPPDTQYF
NA	TRBV20-1	few	TRBJ2-3	TGCAGTGCCCCACAATCACAGGGACTGGTCCCAGATACGCAGTATTTT	CSAPQSQGLVPDTQYF
TRBD1	TRBV7-9	few	TRBJ2-5	TGTGCCAGCAGCTTATTACAGGGGGAAGAGACCCAGTACTTC	CASSLLQGEETQYF
TRBD1	TRBV28	many	TRBJ1-3	TGTGCCCGTCAGGGGGCGACGAGAACTGGAAACACCATATATTTT	CARQGATRTGNTIYF
NA	TRBV4-3	few	TRBJ2-5	TGCGCCAGCAGCCAAGAAGTCGGAGAGACCCAGTACTTC	CASSQEVGETQYF
TRBD2	TRBV9	NA	TRBJ2-4	TGTGCCAGCAGCGTCGCAGCGGGAGTAGGGAAAAACACTCAGTACTTC	CASSVAAGVGKNTQYF
NA	TRBV18	NA	TRBJ2-7	TGTGCCAGCTCACCGTCGGTGAACGAGCAGTACTTC	CASSPSVNEQYF
NA	TRBV6-5	few	TRBJ1-4	TGTGCCAGCAGTCGACAGGTTTTGAATGAAAAACTGTTTTTT	CASSRQVLNEKLFF
TRBD1	TRBV18	few	TRBJ2-1	TGTGCCAGCTCACCCGGTACAGGGGGCGGATGGTCCTACAATGAGCAGTTCTTC	CASSPGTGGGWSYNEQFF